Below are 30 T cell receptor beta chains sequenced from a single sample in a study of breast tumors, draining lymph nodes, adjacent tissues. TCRdb re-derived calls from the multiplex PCR reads in MiXCR, one entry per CDR3 protein. Of around 170,000 distinct CDR3 sequences in the sample, around a third were seen once. Samples came from axillary lymph nodes draining the breast cancer. The sample taken for sequencing was axillary lymph node tissue. The receptors originated from a female donor with breast cancer. Some clones in this sample may be carry-over from other donors' samples.

In its sample, this clonotype was seen many times. V and J are TRBV13 and TRBJ2-3; TRBD1 matches at 9 bases. Trimming cost V 5 bases and J 3 bases; bases outside gene matches: 6. Germline assignment: CDR1 PRHDT and CDR2 FYEKMQ (reference sequence). The CDR3 length is 15 residues. The CDR3 sequence is CASSVGQGLTDTQYF. The CDR3 nucleotides are TGTGCCAGCAGCGTTGGACAGGGGCTTACAGATACGCAGTATTTT.

V usage is TRBV9 and J usage is TRBJ1-1; 9 positions match TRBD1. The CDR3 has 13 amino acids. The J segment lost 11 bases and the V segment lost 2 bases, leaving 7 bases of the junction unmatched. Germline loops: CDR1 SGDLS, CDR2 YYNGEE. CDR3 sequence: CASSVTGGADAFF. As DNA, the CDR3 is TGTGCCAGCAGCGTTACAGGGGGCGCGGATGCTTTCTTT.

There are many counts of this clonotype. The J gene is TRBJ2-7, the V gene TRBV2, with no clear D. V lost 4 bases and J 4 bases, leaving 5 bases between the germline ends. The CDR3 has 11 amino acids. CDR1 is SNHLY and CDR2 is FYNNEI in the germline V gene. The CDR3 DNA is TGTGCCAGCAGTGTTATGTACGAGCAGTACTTC. It encodes CASSVMYEQYF.

V is TRBV6-1 and J is TRBJ2-7, with D perhaps matching TRBD2 (5 bases). Germline V gene sequence: CDR1 MNHNS, CDR2 SASEGT. The V end was cut by 5 bases, the J end by 3 bases, with 11 bases between. The CDR3 is 13 residues long. CDR3 region: CASSHGENYEQYF. The DNA of the CDR3 is TGTGCCAGCAGTCACGGGGAGAACTACGAGCAGTACTTC.

This clonotype has ten or more counts. The chain recombines TRBV5-5 with TRBJ2-7, with TRBD1 matching 7 bases. CDR3 size: 13 residues. CDR1 and CDR2 (germline): SGHKS, YYEKEE (reference sequence). V trimming: 4 bases; J trimming: 2 bases; junction bases outside the gene matches: 3. CDR3 in amino acids: CASSAGQAYEQYF. The CDR3 DNA reads TGTGCCAGCAGCGCCGGACAGGCCTACGAGCAGTACTTC.

Turning to this clonotype: Sequence at one end of the junction differs from germline and may be a read error. The V gene is TRBV20-1, the J gene TRBJ1-2; D not certain. The CDR3 consists of 10 residues. Germline assignment: CDR1 DFQATT and CDR2 SNEGSKA (reference sequence). In DNA, the CDR3 is TGCAGTGCTAGAGATCCCGCGTGCGCCTTC. Amino acid sequence: CSARDPACAF.

The table lists this clonotype with many counts. Written as DNA, the CDR3 is TGCGCCAGCAGCCAAGATCAGGGCAGGGACGGAGAAAAACTGTTTTTT. Translation: CASSQDQGRDGEKLFF. This chain connects TRBV4-1 to TRBJ1-4, with a possible D match to TRBD1 (5 bases). CDR3 length: 16 amino acids. Trimming removed 0 bases from V and 8 bases from J, with 16 bases in between. Germline-derived CDR1 and CDR2 are MGHRA and YSYEKL.

There are many counts of this clonotype. The chain uses TRBV4-2 and TRBJ2-7; 8 bases are a match to TRBD1. This CDR3 is built from 16 residues. Germline V gives CDR1 LGHNA, CDR2 YNFKEQ. The V and J ends lost 3 bases and 2 bases, in that order; junction bases with no gene match: 9. CDR3 residues: CASSQAGTGSTYEQYF. The DNA for the CDR3 is TGTGCCAGCAGCCAGGCAGGGACAGGCAGTACCTACGAGCAGTACTTC.

The V and J genes are TRBV3-1 and TRBJ2-2; TRBD2 is a possible D gene (6 bases). Germline V gives CDR1 LGHDT, CDR2 YNNKEL (reference sequence). V was cut by 0 bases and J by 4 bases, with 12 bases left in between. The CDR3 runs to 16 residues. The DNA for the CDR3 is TGTGCCAGCAGCCAAGATCGCGGGATGCTCACCGGGGAGCTGTTTTTT. Translation gives CASSQDRGMLTGELFF.

The chain employs TRBV29-1 and TRBJ2-1; TRBD2 aligns across 11 bases. The CDR3 sequence is 14 residues long. The J segment lost 8 bases and the V segment lost 4 bases, leaving 7 bases of the junction unmatched. CDR1 is SQVTM, CDR2 ANQGSEA, per germline. CDR3 sequence reads: CSVVVLAGVYEQFF. CDR3 coding DNA: TGCAGCGTTGTGGTACTAGCGGGAGTATATGAGCAGTTCTTC.

A note on this clonotype: A junction boundary mismatches the germline segment, possibly from a read error. The CDR3 coding sequence is TGTGCCAGCAGTCCCCCCCGGGACAGGGGCTACGAGCGGTACTTC. This codes for CASSPPRDRGYERYF. This rearrangement joins TRBV12-3 or TRBV12-4 to TRBJ2-7, with 10 bases fitting TRBD1. CDR3 size: 15 residues.

This clonotype was seen once. A much larger clone is a single base away; this may be a read error. The chain carries TRBV20-1 and TRBJ2-1; D is perhaps TRBD2 (6 bases). The V and J ends lost 1 base and 6 bases respectively, with 16 bases between them. This CDR3 comprises 15 residues. Germline V CDR1 and CDR2: DFQATT, SNEGSKA (reference sequence). The CDR3 here is CSARAGGLVSNEQFF. In DNA, the CDR3 is TGCAGTGCTAGAGCCGGGGGACTGGTCTCCAATGAGCAGTTCTTC.

As regards this clonotype: The junction and the germline gene differ at one end; a read error may be behind it. J is TRBJ2-1 and V is TRBV5-4; 13 bases are shared with TRBD2. The CDR3 runs to 15 residues. Germline CDR1 is SGHNT and CDR2 is YYREEE (reference sequence). The CDR3 coding sequence is TGTGCCAGCAGCTTGGTACTAGCGGGGGGGCCGGTCAAGTCCTTC. Amino acid sequence: CASSLVLAGGPVKSF.

This clonotype showed up many times. The rearrangement joins TRBV12-3 or TRBV12-4 to TRBJ2-5; D might be TRBD1 (6 bases). The CDR3 is 13 residues long. V was pared by 3 bases and J by 4 bases, with 9 bases between. The CDR3 DNA follows: TGTGCCAGCAGTTTGCAGGGGCGAGAGACCCAGTACTTC. This gives the protein CASSLQGRETQYF.

In this sample, this clonotype turned up many times. This chain links TRBV3-1 with TRBJ2-1; 11 bases match TRBD2. The V segment lost 4 bases and the J segment 5 bases; nucleotides outside the gene matches: 7. The CDR3 covers 16 residues. Per germline, CDR1 LGHDT and CDR2 YNNKEL (reference sequence). This chain's CDR3 is CASSLGLAALNNEQFF. In DNA, the CDR3 is TGTGCCAGCAGCCTGGGACTAGCGGCCTTGAACAATGAGCAGTTCTTC.

Ten or more counts support this clonotype. The chain joins TRBV29-1 to TRBJ2-7; TRBD2 is a possible D gene (5 bases). V was clipped by 0 bases and J by 3 bases, with 9 bases between them. There are 13 residues in the CDR3. Germline V gene sequence: CDR1 SQVTM, CDR2 ANQGSEA. The CDR3, as DNA: TGCAGCGTTGAAGATGGAGCGGACTACGAGCAGTACTTC. Amino acid sequence: CSVEDGADYEQYF.

The chain links TRBV4-1 to TRBJ1-1, with D maybe TRBD1 (5 bases). The CDR3 is 15 residues long. The V and J ends lost 1 base and 3 bases respectively, with 12 bases between them. CDR1 is MGHRA, CDR2 YSYEKL, per germline. The CDR3 region has the DNA TGCGCCAGCAGCCAAGTGGCAGGGTCGTACACTGAAGCTTTCTTT. This sequence encodes CASSQVAGSYTEAFF.

With regard to this clonotype: This could be a read error, since a much larger clone is one nucleotide away. The J gene is TRBJ2-3, the V gene TRBV13, with D possibly being TRBD1 (5 bases). The CDR3 has 16 amino acids. Germline CDR1 and CDR2: PRHDT and FYEKMQ (reference sequence). Trimming left V 2 bases short and J 1 base short, with 13 bases between. The CDR3 coding sequence is TGTGCCAGCAGCTTACCCCCAGGGCGTGGCACAGATACGCAGTATTTT. Translated: CASSLPPGRGTDTQYF.

This clonotype was observed a few times. The rearrangement joins TRBV13 to TRBJ2-4; TRBD2 matches 9 bases. V gave up 4 bases and J gave up 1 base; unmatched junction bases: 17. The V gene's germline CDR1 is PRHDT and CDR2 FYEKMQ (reference sequence). The CDR3 loop spans 20 amino acids. The CDR3 coding sequence is TGTGCCAGCAGCTCCCCGGAGGTAGCGGGAGCAGCCGGGGCCAAAAACATTCAGTACTTC. Translation: CASSSPEVAGAAGAKNIQYF.

This sequence joins TRBV28 and TRBJ1-5; a possible D gene is TRBD1 (5 bases). This CDR3 contains 15 residues. CDR1 is MDHEN and CDR2 is SYDVKM in the germline V gene. Trimming removed 6 bases at V and 1 base at J, with 13 bases between. CDR3 in DNA: TGTGCCAGCAGCCCTATCGGGGGGAGCAATCAGCCCCAGCATTTT. This sequence encodes CASSPIGGSNQPQHF. The variable domain in full, completed from reference TRBV28 and TRBJ1-5, reads DVKVTQSSRYLVKRTGEKVFLECVQDMDHENMFWYRQDPGLGLRLIYFSYDVKMKEKGDIPEGYSVSREKKERFSLILESASTNQTSMYLCASSPIGGSNQPQHFGDGTRLSIL.

Only a few counts were recorded for this clonotype. J is TRBJ1-1 and V is TRBV29-1; no firm D call. Trimming shortened V by 3 bases and J by 0 bases, and 11 bases separated the two germline ends. Germline-derived CDR1 and CDR2 are SQVTM and ANQGSEA. The CDR3 runs to 14 residues. CDR3 in amino acids: CSVEGGLMNTEAFF. CDR3 DNA: TGCAGCGTTGAGGGAGGGTTAATGAACACTGAAGCTTTCTTT.

The V call is TRBV11-2, the J call TRBJ1-1; D remains ambiguous. This CDR3 comprises 13 residues. Germline V gene data show CDR1 as SGHAT and CDR2 as FQNNGV. V was trimmed by 5 bases and J by 1 base, leaving 8 bases between them. The DNA of the CDR3 is TGTGCCAGCAGCCCCCGAACGAACACTGAAGCTTTCTTT. It encodes CASSPRTNTEAFF.

The J gene is TRBJ2-5, the V gene TRBV5-8; 7 bases match TRBD2. With V trimmed by 7 bases and J by 0 bases, 9 bases remained unmatched. Looked up from germline, CDR1 is SGHTS and CDR2 is YDEGEE. The CDR3 totals 15 residues. The CDR3 sequence: CASARGDLYQETQYF. CDR3 coding DNA: TGTGCCAGCGCTCGGGGGGACCTGTACCAAGAGACCCAGTACTTC.

CDR3 amino acids: CSARGTSQGTWETQYF. The CDR3 bases are TGCAGTGCTAGAGGGACCTCCCAGGGGACTTGGGAGACCCAGTACTTC. This sequence joins TRBV20-1 and TRBJ2-5, with D tentatively TRBD1 or TRBD2 (6 bases each). The V end lost 1 base, the J end lost 5 bases, and 20 bases lay between the germline ends. Germline CDR1 reads DFQATT; CDR2 reads SNEGSKA (reference sequence). This CDR3 region has 16 residues.

The chain joins TRBV13 to TRBJ2-3; D possibly corresponds to TRBD2 (7 bases). Germline CDR1 reads PRHDT; CDR2 reads FYEKMQ (reference sequence). The CDR3 covers 19 residues. V lost 0 bases and J lost 2, with 21 bases in between. The CDR3 sequence is CASSLGSWGGPNYTDTQYF. The CDR3 DNA reads as TGTGCCAGCAGCTTAGGCTCGTGGGGGGGCCCTAATTACACAGATACGCAGTATTTT.

This clonotype was found many times. This chain joins TRBV18 and TRBJ2-3, with unresolved D. With 3 bases removed from V and 0 bases from J, the gap between germline ends came to 13 bases. Germline assignment: CDR1 KGHSH and CDR2 LQKENI. This CDR3 is 16 amino acids long. The CDR3 DNA follows: TGTGCCAGCTCACCTAACCAGGCGTTGAGCACAGATACGCAGTATTTT. Translating gives CASSPNQALSTDTQYF.

Ten or more counts support this clonotype. At one end, the junction sequence differs from germline, possibly due to a read error. The chain carries TRBV7-7 and TRBJ2-5; D call uncertain. The CDR3 totals 14 residues. Germline CDR1 and CDR2: SSHAT and FNYEAQ (reference sequence). The CDR3 nucleotides read TGTGCTAGCAGCTTAGTAGGTGCTAAAGAGACCCAGTACTTC. The encoded protein is CASSLVGAKETQYF.

This chain joins TRBV5-1 and TRBJ2-3; TRBD1 might be the D (5 bases). Germline V gives CDR1 SGHRS, CDR2 YFSETQ. The CDR3 extends over 14 amino acids. Trimming stripped 7 bases from V and 0 bases from J, with 12 bases between. CDR3 in amino acids: CASELGQSTDTQYF. In nucleotides, the CDR3 is TGCGCCAGCGAATTGGGGCAGAGCACAGATACGCAGTATTTT. The whole variable domain, filled in from reference TRBV5-1 and TRBJ2-3, reads KAGVTQTPRYLIKTRGQQVTLSCSPISGHRSVSWYQQTPGQGLQFLFEYFSETQRNKGNFPGRFSGRQFSNSRSEMNVSTLELGDSALYLCASELGQSTDTQYFGPGTRLTVL.

This clonotype was counted at least ten times. The rearrangement uses TRBV19 and TRBJ2-1; TRBD2 might be the D (6 bases). Per germline, CDR1 LNHDA and CDR2 SQIVND (reference sequence). V lost 4 bases and J 7 bases, leaving 17 bases between the germline ends. The CDR3 loop spans 15 amino acids. In DNA form, the CDR3 reads TGTGCCAGTAGTACTAACGGGGGACTCGGTAATGAGCAGTTCTTC. Protein sequence: CASSTNGGLGNEQFF. The complete variable domain, with remaining parts taken from reference TRBV19 and TRBJ2-1, reads DGGITQSPKYLFRKEGQNVTLSCEQNLNHDAMYWYRQDPGQGLRLIYYSQIVNDFQKGDIAEGYSVSREKKESFPLTVTSAQKNPTAFYLCASSTNGGLGNEQFFGPGTRLTVL.

Concerning this clonotype: This may arise from a read error, as a much more abundant clone is one base away. V usage is TRBV3-1 and J usage is TRBJ2-5; 7 bases are shared with TRBD2. The CDR3 is made up of 13 amino acids. The germline V gene encodes CDR1 LGHDT and CDR2 YNNKEL (reference sequence). The CDR3 DNA reads TGTGCCGTGAGGTCTAGCGGACAAGTGACCCAGTACTTC. The encoded protein is CAVRSSGQVTQYF.